These T cell receptor beta chains were read from a single sample in a study of beta chain features in type 1 diabetes. Sequencing was performed with immunoSEQ multiplex PCR; in TCRdb, only in-frame clones are kept and a portion is missing. The top ten hold about 0.45% of the sample, which has 15,000 to 20,000 clones, approximately 50% seen once. Material: stem cell memory CD4+ T cells from blood. Source of these receptors: a man aged 18-30 years in good health. Both conserved end residues are part of each CDR3. D genes are given only for firm matches. The size field is filled for only some rows; it gives once, few, many or a size class.

clone_size	v_call	d_call	j_call	cdr3_aa	cdr3_nt
-	TRBV30	TRBD1	TRBJ1-1	CAWAKTGQGKKNTEAFF	TGTGCCTGGGCCAAAACGGGACAGGGGAAGAAGAACACTGAAGCTTTCTTT
-	TRBV6-6	-	TRBJ2-3	CASSDTGTAADTQYF	TGTGCCAGCAGCGACACCGGGACTGCGGCTGATACGCAGTATTTT
-	TRBV4-1	-	TRBJ2-1	CASSQVGFKPGHLKQEQFF	TGCGCCAGCAGCCAAGTGGGCTTTAAACCGGGACATCTAAAACAAGAGCAGTTCTTC
-	TRBV28	-	TRBJ1-2	CPSRSTANYGYTF	TGTCCCAGCAGGTCGACAGCTAACTATGGCTACACCTTC
-	TRBV5-1	-	TRBJ2-2	CASSFGQSGGTGELFF	TGCGCCAGCAGCTTCGGACAGTCGGGGGGCACCGGGGAGCTGTTTTTT
-	TRBV18	TRBD1	TRBJ2-5	CASSPGTGRLETQYF	TGTGCCAGCTCTCCAGGGACAGGGAGGTTGGAGACCCAGTACTTC
few	TRBV18	-	TRBJ2-3	CASSPRGKDTQYF	TGTGCCAGCTCACCACGAGGGAAAGATACGCAGTATTTT
few	TRBV4-2	TRBD2	TRBJ2-1	CASSLGSSGSWNEQFF	TGTGCCAGCAGCTTGGGTTCTAGCGGGAGTTGGAATGAGCAGTTCTTC
-	TRBV2	-	TRBJ2-2	CASRTGTHTGELFF	TGTGCCAGCAGGACCGGGACACACACCGGGGAGCTGTTTTTT
few	TRBV7-9	-	TRBJ1-6	CASSQGDIYSPLHF	TGTGCCAGCAGCCAAGGGGACATTTATTCACCCCTCCACTTT
-	TRBV7-3	-	TRBJ2-5	CASSPLGGQETQYF	TGTGCCAGCAGCCCACTCGGGGGCCAAGAGACCCAGTACTTC
few	TRBV7-9	TRBD1	TRBJ2-5	CASSPRTGEETQYF	TGTGCCAGCAGCCCGCGGACAGGCGAAGAGACCCAGTACTTC
-	TRBV27	-	TRBJ2-5	CASSLGEGGEQYF	TGTGCCAGCAGTTTAGGGGAGGGGGGAGAGCAGTACTTC
-	TRBV19	TRBD1	TRBJ1-5	CASSASTGVGQPQHF	TGTGCCAGTAGTGCCTCGACAGGGGTGGGTCAGCCCCAGCATTTT
once	TRBV5-1	TRBD1	TRBJ2-3	CASSLGQATDTQYF	TGCGCCAGCAGCCTCGGACAGGCCACAGATACGCAGTATTTT
-	TRBV11-2	-	TRBJ2-4	CASSLDGNLAKNIQYF	TGTGCCAGCAGCTTAGACGGGAACCTAGCCAAAAACATTCAGTACTTC
few	TRBV27	-	TRBJ2-1	CASSGELSSYNEQFF	TGTGCCAGCAGTGGGGAGCTTAGCTCCTACAATGAGCAGTTCTTC
-	TRBV10-3	TRBD1	TRBJ1-1	CAIKDRVGTEAFF	TGTGCCATCAAGGACAGGGTGGGGACTGAAGCTTTCTTT
-	TRBV5-1	TRBD2	TRBJ2-7	CASSPTGTTAYEQYF	TGCGCCAGCAGCCCTACCGGGACTACAGCCTACGAGCAGTACTTC
few	TRBV28	TRBD1	TRBJ2-5	CASKRGTGHTQYF	TGTGCCAGCAAACGGGGGACAGGGCATACCCAGTACTTC
-	TRBV9	-	TRBJ1-6	CASSVNSYNSPLHF	TGTGCCAGCAGCGTCAACTCCTATAATTCACCCCTCCACTTT
once	TRBV6-5	-	TRBJ1-1	CAVRRLAEAFF	TGTGCCGTCAGGAGGCTCGCTGAAGCTTTCTTT
-	TRBV28	-	TRBJ2-7	CASKPTYLAAYEQYF	TGTGCCAGCAAACCGACCTACCTGGCGGCCTACGAGCAGTACTTC
-	TRBV5-1	TRBD2	TRBJ2-5	CASSPPSGGHQETQYF	TGCGCCAGCAGCCCCCCTAGCGGGGGGCACCAAGAGACCCAGTACTTC
once	TRBV27	-	TRBJ2-2	CASSIGGDTYTGELFF	TGTGCCAGCAGTATAGGGGGGGACACCTACACCGGGGAGCTGTTTTTT
-	TRBV5-6	-	TRBJ2-1	CASRQGPSSYNEQFF	TGTGCCAGCAGGCAGGGCCCGAGCTCCTACAATGAGCAGTTCTTC
-	TRBV28	TRBD1	TRBJ2-7	CASSPTPGQGAWKYF	TGTGCCAGCAGTCCTACTCCGGGACAGGGGGCGTGGAAGTACTTC
-	TRBV6-1	-	TRBJ2-7	CASQNKRTDYEQYF	TGTGCCAGCCAGAATAAGCGGACTGACTACGAGCAGTACTTC
few	TRBV25-1	-	TRBJ2-1	CASSDGYKRFF	TGTGCCAGCAGTGACGGATACAAGCGGTTCTTC
-	TRBV7-9	TRBD2	TRBJ2-2	CASSLAFSGSTGELFF	TGTGCCAGCAGCTTAGCTTTTAGCGGGAGTACCGGGGAGCTGTTTTTT
few	TRBV9	-	TRBJ1-6	CASSDRVDNSPLHF	TGTGCCAGCAGCGACAGGGTTGATAATTCACCCCTCCACTTT
few	TRBV7-9	-	TRBJ2-5	CASSGYSRVHQETQYF	TGTGCCAGCAGCGGCTATAGCAGGGTCCACCAAGAGACCCAGTACTTC
-	TRBV18	TRBD1	TRBJ2-7	CASSQGQGTPLPEQYF	TGTGCCAGCTCACAAGGACAGGGTACCCCCCTACCCGAGCAGTACTTC
-	TRBV7-9	TRBD2	TRBJ2-3	CASSLGFTWEGHTDTQYF	TGTGCCAGCAGCTTAGGATTCACGTGGGAGGGCCATACAGATACGCAGTATTTT
-	TRBV15	TRBD1	TRBJ1-4	CATSRDGTGSEKLFF	TGTGCCACCAGCAGAGATGGGACAGGGAGCGAAAAACTGTTTTTT
-	TRBV5-4	TRBD1	TRBJ2-1	CASSLGTGSYNEQFF	TGTGCCAGCAGCTTGGGGACAGGGTCCTACAATGAGCAGTTCTTC
-	TRBV14	TRBD1	TRBJ2-3	CASSRATGTNTQYF	TGTGCCAGCAGCAGGGCGACAGGGACAAATACGCAGTATTTT
-	TRBV7-9	-	TRBJ2-5	CASANPGTGRTQYF	TGTGCCAGCGCAAACCCCGGGACTGGTCGGACCCAGTACTTC
-	TRBV30	-	TRBJ1-1	CAWSPGWNTEAFF	TGTGCCTGGAGTCCCGGGTGGAACACTGAAGCTTTCTTT
-	TRBV6-5	-	TRBJ1-2	CASTPGYLNYGYTF	TGTGCCAGCACCCCCGGGTACCTTAACTATGGCTACACCTTC
once	TRBV4-1	-	TRBJ1-2	CASSQNRGLKKDGYTF	TGCGCCAGCAGCCAGAATAGGGGCTTAAAGAAGGATGGCTACACCTTC
-	TRBV7-9	-	TRBJ2-7	CASSSLALSSYEQYF	TGTGCCAGCAGCTCGCTAGCGTTAAGCTCCTACGAGCAGTACTTC
few	TRBV4-1	TRBD1	TRBJ2-1	CASSQLRTGNEQFF	TGCGCCAGCAGCCAGCTACGGACAGGGAATGAGCAGTTCTTC
-	TRBV30	-	TRBJ1-3	CAWDSLTGNTIYF	TGTGCCTGGGACAGTCTCACCGGAAACACCATATATTTT
-	TRBV7-2	TRBD2	TRBJ2-7	CASSTLAGGDYEQYF	TGTGCCAGCAGCACCCTAGCGGGAGGAGACTACGAGCAGTACTTC
-	TRBV5-6	TRBD1	TRBJ1-2	CASTDRGYGYTF	TGTGCCAGCACCGACAGGGGCTATGGCTACACCTTC
few	TRBV29-1	TRBD1	TRBJ1-5	CSVEGTGGQPQHF	TGCAGCGTTGAGGGGACAGGGGGTCAGCCCCAGCATTTT
once	TRBV5-1	-	TRBJ2-2	CASSLRQNTGELFF	TGCGCCAGCAGCTTAAGACAGAACACCGGGGAGCTGTTTTTT
-	TRBV18	TRBD2	TRBJ2-1	CASSPRLADLYNEQFF	TGTGCCAGCTCACCGCGACTAGCGGACCTCTACAATGAGCAGTTCTTC
few	TRBV6-6	-	TRBJ1-3	CASSYGGRTIYF	TGTGCCAGCAGTTATGGGGGGAGGACCATATATTTT
-	TRBV5-4	TRBD2	TRBJ2-1	CASSSTSGRWNEQFF	TGTGCCAGCAGCTCTACTAGCGGGAGGTGGAATGAGCAGTTCTTC